This section outlines one T cell receptor beta chain sequence together with its context. This specimen comes from a study of blood T cell repertoires in COVID-19. Background on the study: Italy, Spain and the United States were the sources of the convalescent and acute COVID-19 samples. From T cells, B-cell-depleted T cells, or PBMCs came the material, which was cDNA or gDNA.

In the original workflow: Reference gene primer amplification yielded estimated nucleated cell counts. Data came from immunoSEQ multiplex PCR; TCRdb stores just in-frame clones and leaves some out. V and J calls and clone size are copied from that table; D and trimming were computed from the DNA. The table has 30,000 to 40,000 clones, 79% seen once. This CDR3 spans 13 amino acids. V lost 8 bases and J 6 bases, leaving 16 bases between the germline ends. CDR1 WNHNN and CDR2 SYGVQD come from the germline V gene (reference sequence). The chain employs TRBV10-1 and TRBJ1-1; D uncertain. Input material: peripheral blood. This sequence originates from a man between 65 and 85 years old with acute or convalescent COVID-19. CDR3 sequence (DNA): TGCGCCAGCCAGGCGGGGAGGTTGGCTGAAGCTTTCTTT. Translating gives CASQAGRLAEAFF.